This TCR beta chain is from a study of T cells after posttransplantation cyclophosphamide. Whole-study results and caveats: Later post-transplant blood repertoires were often dominated by donor CD8+ memory clones. TRB overlap between skin or GI tissue T cells and blood was limited.

Method: immunoSEQ multiplex PCR; TCRdb's copy keeps in-frame clones and lacks some. The sample lists approximately 29,000 clones; 75% to 90% were seen once. On the day of bone marrow donation, the related graft donor provided peripheral blood. A note on this clone: What it recognizes is unknown.

The sequence derives from a man aged 45-65 years. Sequencing was done on a sample of PBMCs.

The CDR3 bases are TGTGCCACCAGCGGGGAGGGACTAGCGGGACCAATTCGAAGGGGTACGCAGTATTTT. Protein sequence: CATSGEGLAGPIRRGTQYF. The J gene is TRBJ2-3, the V gene TRBV15; TRBD2 matches 13 bases. Per germline, CDR1 LNHNV and CDR2 YYDKDF (reference sequence). J was trimmed by 8 bases and V by 5 bases; bases with no gene match: 19. This CDR3 has 19 residues. Based on the CDR3 plus reference TRBV15 and TRBJ2-3, the full variable domain is DAMVIQNPRYQVTQFGKPVTLSCSQTLNHNVMYWYQQKSSQAPKLLFHYYDKDFNNEADTPDNFQSRRPNTSFCFLDIRSPGLGDTAMYLCATSGEGLAGPIRRGTQYFGPGTRLTVL.